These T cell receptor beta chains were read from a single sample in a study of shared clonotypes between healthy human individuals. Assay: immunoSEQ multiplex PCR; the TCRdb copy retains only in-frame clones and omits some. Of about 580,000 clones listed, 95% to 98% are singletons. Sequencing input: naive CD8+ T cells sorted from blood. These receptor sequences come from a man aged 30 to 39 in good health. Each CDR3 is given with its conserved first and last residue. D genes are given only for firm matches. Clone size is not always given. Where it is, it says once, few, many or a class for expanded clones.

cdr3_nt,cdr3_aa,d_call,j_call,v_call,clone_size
TGTGCTAGTGTCCTGGACTTGGAGGACACCGGGGAGCTGTTTTTT,CASVLDLEDTGELFF,.,TRBJ2-2,TRBV12-5,.
TGTGCCAGCAGACAAACTCATTACACAGATACGCAGTATTTT,CASRQTHYTDTQYF,.,TRBJ2-3,TRBV27,.
TGCGCCAGCAGCGCCCAAACCTTTACAGGGGGCGATGAGCAGTTCTTC,CASSAQTFTGGDEQFF,TRBD1,TRBJ2-1,TRBV4-1,.
TGTGCCAGCAGCTCGACTAGCGGGACGTCCTACAATGAGCAGTTCTTC,CASSSTSGTSYNEQFF,TRBD2,TRBJ2-1,TRBV7-9,.
TGTGCCAGCCGCCTAGGGAGATCCACTGAAGCTTTCTTT,CASRLGRSTEAFF,.,TRBJ1-1,TRBV19,.
TGTGCCAGCAGCTTAGCTAGAGACAGGATTGACTACGAGCAGTACTTC,CASSLARDRIDYEQYF,.,TRBJ2-7,TRBV7-6,once
TGTGCCATCAGTGAACAACGGGGGGAAAAACTGTTTTTT,CAISEQRGEKLFF,.,TRBJ1-4,TRBV10-3,.
TGTGCCAGCCGCCACCCCGGGACAGGGAACGAGCAGTACTTC,CASRHPGTGNEQYF,TRBD1,TRBJ2-7,TRBV27,.
TGTGCCAGCAGTGGCAAGTTGGAATGTAGAAAGTATGGCTACACCTTC,CASSGKLECRKYGYTF,.,TRBJ1-2,TRBV6-1,.
TGTGCCAGCAGCTTACCCGGCGCGCCCTACGAGCAGTACTTC,CASSLPGAPYEQYF,.,TRBJ2-7,TRBV11-2,once
TGTGCCAGCAGCTCCGACATTAACTCTGGAAACACCATATATTTT,CASSSDINSGNTIYF,.,TRBJ1-3,TRBV7-9,.
TGTGCCACGAGACCGGAGACAGGGTGGTCCTACGAGCAGTACTTC,CATRPETGWSYEQYF,TRBD1,TRBJ2-7,TRBV28,.
TGTGCCAGCAGTTTATATTGGCGGATCACAGATACGCAGTATTTT,CASSLYWRITDTQYF,.,TRBJ2-3,TRBV28,.
TGCGCCAGCAGCCAAGATTGGGGAAACATTCAGTACTTC,CASSQDWGNIQYF,.,TRBJ2-4,TRBV4-1,.
TGTGCCAGCACAGGAGGGGCGCAACCCCCGGGAGTCCCCTACAATGAGCAGTTCTTC,CASTGGAQPPGVPYNEQFF,.,TRBJ2-1,TRBV7-9,.
TGTGCTAGTGGTATCAGAGCGGCCAATGAGCAGTTCTTC,CASGIRAANEQFF,.,TRBJ2-1,TRBV12-5,.
TGTGCCAGCAGACCAGACAGGGGAGGTGCTGAGCAGTTCTTC,CASRPDRGGAEQFF,TRBD1,TRBJ2-1,TRBV27,.
TGTGCCAGCAGCTCCCGATTTTCTGTTTCTGAAGCTTTCTTT,CASSSRFSVSEAFF,.,TRBJ1-1,TRBV9,.
TGCAGCGTTGAAGTGAGGGGAGGCTACAATGAGCAGTTCTTC,CSVEVRGGYNEQFF,.,TRBJ2-1,TRBV29-1,.
TGTGCCAGCAGTTTGGGACTAGCCTACGAGCAGTACTTC,CASSLGLAYEQYF,TRBD2,TRBJ2-7,TRBV28,.
TGTGCCAGCAGTTATAGCAATACGCAGTATTTT,CASSYSNTQYF,.,TRBJ2-3,TRBV6-5,.
TGTGCCAGCGCCACACTGGGACAGGGGAACACCGGGGAGCTGTTTTTT,CASATLGQGNTGELFF,TRBD1,TRBJ2-2,TRBV18,.
TGTGCCAGCAGCCGTGACTGGGGCGGAGCTAATGAGCAGTTCTTC,CASSRDWGGANEQFF,.,TRBJ2-1,TRBV11-2,.
TGTGCCAGCAGTTTATCGACAGGGTCCATTTACTACGAGCAGTACTTC,CASSLSTGSIYYEQYF,TRBD1,TRBJ2-7,TRBV27,once
TGTGCCAGCAGTTTTTCGGCGCTAGCGGGAAGCACAGATACGCAGTATTTT,CASSFSALAGSTDTQYF,TRBD2,TRBJ2-3,TRBV27,.
TGTGCCAGCAGTCGGACAGTGGGGGCGCTAGCTAACTATGGCTACACCTTC,CASSRTVGALANYGYTF,.,TRBJ1-2,TRBV28,once
TGTGCCAGCAGCTACGCAGCAGGGGGACGGGAGACCCAGTACTTC,CASSYAAGGRETQYF,TRBD1,TRBJ2-5,TRBV7-9,.
TGTGCCAGCAGCTTAGTTCAGGCCAGCTATGGCTACACCTTC,CASSLVQASYGYTF,.,TRBJ1-2,TRBV7-8,.
TGTGCCAGTAGTATTGGGAACGAGCAGTACTTC,CASSIGNEQYF,.,TRBJ2-7,TRBV19,once
TGTGCCTCCCACGGGGAGCTGTTTTTT,CASHGELFF,.,TRBJ2-2,TRBV30,.
TGTGCCAGCAGTCAAACAGGAAGAAACACTGAAGCTTTCTTT,CASSQTGRNTEAFF,.,TRBJ1-1,TRBV6-5,.
TGTGCCAGCAGCTTGGGACTAGCGGGAGACCAGCAGTTCTTC,CASSLGLAGDQQFF,TRBD2,TRBJ2-1,TRBV5-5,.
TGCGCCAGCAGCCCGGGACTAGCGGGAGGAAGCTCCTACAATGAGCAGTTCTTC,CASSPGLAGGSSYNEQFF,TRBD2,TRBJ2-1,TRBV5-1,.
TGTGCCAGCAGTTTTAGCGGCAATGAGCAGTTCTTC,CASSFSGNEQFF,.,TRBJ2-1,TRBV9,.
TGTGCCAGTAGTATAGTGGCCCGGTCCTACGAGCAGTACTTC,CASSIVARSYEQYF,.,TRBJ2-7,TRBV19,once
TGCGCCAGCAGCCACCGCGACAGGGGCGGGAATCAGCCCCAGCATTTT,CASSHRDRGGNQPQHF,TRBD1,TRBJ1-5,TRBV4-1,.
TGTGCCTGGAGTTCCGGGACATATTACGAGCAGTACTTC,CAWSSGTYYEQYF,.,TRBJ2-7,TRBV30,.
TGCGCCAGCAGCTCCAGAGGACTTTCGACTAGTCCCTCCTACGAGCAGTACTTC,CASSSRGLSTSPSYEQYF,.,TRBJ2-7,TRBV5-1,.
TGTGCCAGCAGTGAGGGGGCGGGAGCTAATGAAAAACTGTTTTTT,CASSEGAGANEKLFF,.,TRBJ1-4,TRBV2,.
TGCGCCAGCAGCCAAGATGGGTGGGGGCAGTTCTTC,CASSQDGWGQFF,.,TRBJ2-1,TRBV4-1,.
TGTGCCAGCAGAACCGGGACTAGCGGTACCTGGACCCAGTACTTC,CASRTGTSGTWTQYF,TRBD2,TRBJ2-5,TRBV6-5,.
TGTGCTAGTGGGAGCACACCGAACACCGGGGAGCTGTTTTTT,CASGSTPNTGELFF,.,TRBJ2-2,TRBV12-5,once
TGTGCCAGCAGCTTAGACGGGGCGGGTCAGCCCCAGCATTTT,CASSLDGAGQPQHF,.,TRBJ1-5,TRBV7-6,.
TGCGCCAGCAGCCCTAGACAGCCTGGAAACTACGAGCAGTACTTC,CASSPRQPGNYEQYF,.,TRBJ2-7,TRBV4-1,.
TGTGCCAGTAGTATCCCCCCGGGGGAGAGCGGCTACACCTTC,CASSIPPGESGYTF,.,TRBJ1-2,TRBV19,once
TGTGCCATCAGTGAGTCAGGGACAGCGAACACCGGGGAGCTGTTTTTT,CAISESGTANTGELFF,TRBD1,TRBJ2-2,TRBV10-3,.
TGTGCCAGCAGCGAAGGGGACGGTCCTAACTATGGCTACACCTTC,CASSEGDGPNYGYTF,.,TRBJ1-2,TRBV7-9,.
TGCGCCAGCAGCCCCCTTAGCAGGGGTCACGAGCAGTACTTC,CASSPLSRGHEQYF,.,TRBJ2-7,TRBV4-3,.
TGTGCTAGTGGTTTGTCCTCTTCGGGAGCCTACGAGCAGTACTTC,CASGLSSSGAYEQYF,.,TRBJ2-7,TRBV12-5,.
TGTGCCAGCAGTCGACCCAAGTACGAGCAGTACTTC,CASSRPKYEQYF,.,TRBJ2-7,TRBV7-9,.
TGTGCCAGCAGCTCGATCCTGTCAGGGGCCAACAATCAGCCCCAGCATTTT,CASSSILSGANNQPQHF,.,TRBJ1-5,TRBV7-9,.
TGTGCCAGCAGCTTAGCGGCGGGAGCTAATGAGCAGTTCTTC,CASSLAAGANEQFF,TRBD2,TRBJ2-1,TRBV7-2,many